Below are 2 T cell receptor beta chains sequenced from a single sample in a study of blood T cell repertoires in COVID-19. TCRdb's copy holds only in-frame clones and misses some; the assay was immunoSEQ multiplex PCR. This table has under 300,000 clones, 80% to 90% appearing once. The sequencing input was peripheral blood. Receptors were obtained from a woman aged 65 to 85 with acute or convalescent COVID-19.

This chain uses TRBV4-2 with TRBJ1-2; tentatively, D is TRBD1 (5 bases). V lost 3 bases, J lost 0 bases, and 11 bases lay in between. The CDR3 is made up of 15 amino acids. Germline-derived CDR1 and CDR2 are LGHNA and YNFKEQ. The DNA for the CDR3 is TGTGCCAGCAGCCAGGAACAGGCAGCTAACTATGGCTACACCTTC. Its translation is CASSQEQAANYGYTF.

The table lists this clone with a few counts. The CDR3 coding sequence is TGCGCCAGCAGTGTTACGGGCACTGAAGCTTTCTTT. Encoded protein: CASSVTGTEAFF. The chain combines TRBV10-2 with TRBJ1-1, with unresolved D. V was cut by 4 bases and J by 4 bases, with 7 bases left in between. This CDR3 has 12 residues. CDR1 and CDR2 from the germline V gene are WSHSY and SAAADI.